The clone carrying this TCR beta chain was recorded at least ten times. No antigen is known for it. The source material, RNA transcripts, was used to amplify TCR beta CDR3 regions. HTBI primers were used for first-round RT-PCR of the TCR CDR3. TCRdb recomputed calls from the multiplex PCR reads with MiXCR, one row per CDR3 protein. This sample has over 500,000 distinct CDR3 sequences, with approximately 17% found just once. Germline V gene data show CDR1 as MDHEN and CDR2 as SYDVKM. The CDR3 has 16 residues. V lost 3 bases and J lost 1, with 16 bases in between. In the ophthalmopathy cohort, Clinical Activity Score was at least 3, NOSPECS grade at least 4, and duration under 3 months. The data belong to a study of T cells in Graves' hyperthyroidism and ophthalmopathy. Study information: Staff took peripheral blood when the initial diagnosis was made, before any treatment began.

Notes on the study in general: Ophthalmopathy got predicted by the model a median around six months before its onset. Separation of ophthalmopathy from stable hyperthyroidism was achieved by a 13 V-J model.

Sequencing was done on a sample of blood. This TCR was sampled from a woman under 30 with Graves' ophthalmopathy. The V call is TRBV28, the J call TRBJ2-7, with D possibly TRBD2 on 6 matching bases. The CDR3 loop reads CASSFTPGSMSYEQYF. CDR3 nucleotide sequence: TGTGCCAGCAGTTTTACCCCCGGGAGTATGTCCTACGAGCAGTACTTC.